This TCR beta chain appears in the sequencing data of a study of blood T cell repertoires in COVID-19. Study as a whole: The samples span acute and convalescent COVID-19 from the United States, Italy and Spain. Sample material is recorded as cDNA or gDNA derived from T cells, B-cell-depleted T cells, or PBMCs.

In germline, CDR1 is SGHTS, CDR2 YDEGEE. Between the trimmed V and J ends, which lost 5 bases and 1 base, there was a span of 12 bases. The CDR3 covers 14 residues. How the authors handled the data: Reference gene primer amplification gave nucleated cell count estimates. The method was immunoSEQ multiplex PCR; TCRdb's version includes in-frame clones alone and lacks a portion of them. V and J calls and clone size are copied from that table; D and trimming were computed from the DNA. This sample carries around 60,000 clones, about 79% of them seen once, and the ten largest clones take 4.5% to 7%. The sample comprised peripheral blood. The receptor comes from a woman aged 55-69 years with acute or convalescent COVID-19. The chain is built from TRBV5-8 and TRBJ1-1, with a tentative D call TRBD1 (5 bases). CDR3 sequence: CASSPAGGNTEAFF. The CDR3, as DNA: TGTGCCAGCAGTCCCGCGGGGGGGAACACTGAAGCTTTCTTT. Full variable domain (missing parts from reference TRBV5-8 and TRBJ1-1): EAGVTQSPTHLIKTRGQQATLRCSPISGHTSVYWYQQALGLGLQFLLWYDEGEERNRGNFPPRFSGRQFPNYSSELNVNALELEDSALYLCASSPAGGNTEAFFGQGTRLTVV.